This TCR beta chain was profiled in a study of CD8+CD57+ T cells in acquired aplastic anemia. Using genomic DNA as the template, TCR beta VDJ and CDR3 profiling was carried out. One entry per CDR3 protein results from TCRdb running MiXCR on the reads. The table includes 150,000 to 200,000 distinct CDR3 sequences, 60% to 80% detected once. The patients chosen for sequencing had shown expansion of CD8+CD57+ cells (detected by flow cytometry). As a group, the patients uniformly had severe acquired aplastic anemia. Points on this clonotype: The target antigen is unknown.

Overall study findings and caveats: The number of CD8+ CDR3 sequences shared by patients and controls was around 30.

V was cut by 5 bases and J by 4 bases, with 17 bases left in between. The CDR3 loop spans 15 amino acids. Germline lookup yields CDR1 ENHRY and CDR2 SYGVKD. The rearrangement uses TRBV10-3 and TRBJ1-2, with a tentative D call TRBD1 (5 bases). This TCR derives from a human donor with aplastic anemia. The sequencing input was sorted CD4+, CD8+, or CD8+CD57+ T cells (not recorded which) from PBMCs. CDR3 amino acids: CAISSFDGASYGYTF. DNA for the CDR3: TGTGCCATCAGTTCCTTCGACGGGGCTTCCTATGGCTACACCTTC.